The 15 T cell receptor beta chains below come from one sample, sequenced in a study of T cells in Graves' hyperthyroidism and ophthalmopathy. From RNA transcripts, TCR beta CDR3 regions were amplified. The HTBI set primed first-round TCR CDR3 RT-PCR. MiXCR was run by TCRdb on the multiplex PCR reads, yielding one entry per CDR3 protein. There are 400,000 to 550,000 distinct CDR3 sequences in the sample; approximately 15% occur only once, and around a sixth lies in the top ten. The sample comprised blood. These receptors all come from a woman younger than 30 with Graves' hyperthyroidism.

The chain employs TRBV13 and TRBJ2-7; D gene uncertain. Germline CDR1 PRHDT, CDR2 FYEKMQ (reference sequence). V gave up 3 bases and J gave up 5 bases, with 14 bases separating them. This CDR3 spans 14 amino acids. The CDR3 region has the DNA TGTGCCAGCAGCTTTAGTGCGACAACCCACGAGCAGTACGTC. This encodes CASSFSATTHEQYV.

This clonotype was found many times. The chain employs TRBV5-1 and TRBJ2-3, with a weak D call TRBD2 (6 bases). Germline CDR1 and CDR2: SGHRS and YFSETQ. Trimming cost V 0 bases and J 3 bases, with 11 bases left between them. This CDR3 has 15 amino acids. CDR3 loop: CASSLVPGVTDTQYF. CDR3 coding DNA: TGCGCCAGCAGCTTGGTTCCGGGAGTTACAGATACGCAGTATTTT.

This clonotype was counted ten times or more. This chain connects TRBV6-4 to TRBJ1-6; 9 positions match TRBD1. After removal of 3 bases from V and 7 bases from J, the junction contained 1 base not matched to a gene. The CDR3 runs to 14 residues. CDR1 is MRHNA, CDR2 SNTAGT, per germline. CDR3 protein: CASSEGQGNSPLHF. The CDR3 coding sequence is TGTGCCAGCAGTGAGGGACAGGGAAATTCACCCCTCCACTTT.

The sample holds many counts of this clonotype. The chain joins TRBV12-3 or TRBV12-4 to TRBJ2-1; TRBD2 aligns across 8 bases. V lost 5 bases and J lost 8; bases outside the gene matches: 8. The CDR3 extends over 14 amino acids. The CDR3 protein is CASSPMAAGDEQFF. The CDR3 DNA follows: TGTGCCAGCAGTCCAATGGCAGCGGGAGATGAGCAGTTCTTC.

This clonotype was picked up many times. The chain has TRBV24-1 and TRBJ2-5; the D is unclear. The CDR3 extends over 12 amino acids. The V end was cut by 5 bases, the J end by 2 bases, with 5 bases between. The V gene's germline CDR1 is KGHDR and CDR2 SFDVKD. The CDR3 coding sequence is TGTGCCACCAGTGGGAGACAAGAGACCCAGTACTTC. Residues: CATSGRQETQYF.

This clonotype was seen at least ten times. The chain is built from TRBV4-1 and TRBJ2-3; D is unresolved. Trimming took off 1 base at V and 2 bases at J, with 13 bases between the two ends. CDR1 is MGHRA, CDR2 YSYEKL, per germline. CDR3 length: 16 amino acids. The CDR3 DNA reads as TGCGCCAGCAGCCAAGGCCCAAACTCTTACACAGATACGCAGTATTTT. The encoded protein is CASSQGPNSYTDTQYF.

This clonotype was picked up many times. The chain joins TRBV5-1 to TRBJ2-2; the D gene could be TRBD1 or TRBD2 (5 bases each). V lost 4 bases to trimming and J lost 6 bases, with 25 bases between them. CDR1 is SGHRS and CDR2 is YFSETQ in the germline V gene. The CDR3 extends over 18 amino acids. The DNA for the CDR3 is TGCGCCAGCAGCCTTGTGATTGCCGGGACCACGCGGGCCGGGGAGCTGTTTTTT. The encoded protein is CASSLVIAGTTRAGELFF.

This clonotype was observed at least ten times. The genes are TRBV20-1 and TRBJ1-2, with D hard to call. V was shortened by 1 base and J by 2 bases, with 5 bases between the two germline ends. Germline V gene lookup returns CDR1 DFQATT and CDR2 SNEGSKA (reference sequence). This CDR3 comprises 12 residues. CDR3 sequence: CSARAGNYGYTF. The DNA of the CDR3 is TGCAGTGCTAGAGCGGGAAACTATGGCTACACCTTC.

Concerning this clonotype: Given a much more abundant clone one base away, this may be a read error. This rearrangement joins TRBV28 to TRBJ2-7; 7 bases are a match to TRBD2. The CDR3 contains 13 residues. The germline V gene has CDR1 MDHEN and CDR2 SYDVKM. The J segment lost 5 bases and the V segment lost 8 bases, leaving 9 bases of the junction unmatched. The CDR3 loop reads CASGAGEVDEQYV. The CDR3 DNA reads TGTGCCAGCGGGGCGGGAGAAGTGGACGAGCAGTACGTC.

This clonotype has at least ten counts. The rearrangement links TRBV2 to TRBJ1-5, with D maybe TRBD1 (6 bases). This CDR3 contains 15 residues. Germline loops: CDR1 SNHLY, CDR2 FYNNEI. V lost 1 base to trimming and J lost 4 bases, with 11 bases between them. CDR3 nucleotides: TGTGCCAGCAGTGAAGTAGGACAGTGGAATCAGCCCCAGCATTTT. It encodes CASSEVGQWNQPQHF. The full variable domain, rest sourced from reference TRBV2 and TRBJ1-5, is EPEVTQTPSHQVTQMGQEVILRCVPISNHLYFYWYRQILGQKVEFLVSFYNNEISEKSEIFDDQFSVERPDGSNFTLKIRSTKLEDSAMYFCASSEVGQWNQPQHFGDGTRLSIL.

A single count supports this clonotype. The J gene is TRBJ2-5, the V gene TRBV7-8; D may be TRBD1 or TRBD2 (5 bases each). The CDR3 runs to 16 residues. V lost 4 bases and J 1 base, leaving 16 bases between the germline ends. Germline CDR1 and CDR2: SGHVS and FQNEAQ. The CDR3 bases are TGTGCCAGCAGCTCAAGTCTGGGGGTTTCCCAAGAGACCCAGTACTTC. Its protein product is CASSSSLGVSQETQYF.

For the CDR3, the DNA is TGTGCCAGCAGTAACCGGGACAGGGGTATTCGCTACACCTTC. This gives the protein CASSNRDRGIRYTF. The rearrangement links TRBV6-5 to TRBJ1-2; 10 bases map to TRBD1. This CDR3 has 14 residues. Germline V CDR1 and CDR2: MNHEY, SVGAGI. V lost 5 bases and J lost 9; bases outside the gene matches: 9.

With regard to this clonotype: Since no conserved phenylalanine or tryptophan closes the CDR3, a read error is the likely cause. The chain recombines TRBV5-1 with TRBJ2-5; D gene uncertain. The germline V gene has CDR1 SGHRS and CDR2 YFSETQ. The CDR3 is 14 amino acids. The V gene lost 4 bases and the J gene lost 2 bases, with 12 bases spanning the gap. CDR3 DNA: TGCGCCAGCAGCCGTTCAGAAGTGCAAGAGACCCAGTACTCC. As protein: CASSRSEVQETQYS.

This clonotype was picked up many times. The gene calls are TRBV12-3 or TRBV12-4 and TRBJ2-1; perhaps TRBD2 as D (5 bases). V lost 5 bases and J lost 4, with 12 bases in between. There are 14 residues in the CDR3. DNA for the CDR3: TGTGCCAGCAGTCCGACTACTCGTTACAATGAGCAGTTCTTC. Translated: CASSPTTRYNEQFF.

In its sample, this clonotype was seen many times. The V and J genes are TRBV30 and TRBJ1-6; 7 bases are shared with TRBD1. The CDR3 has 13 residues. Germline CDR1 is GTSNPN and CDR2 is SVGIG (reference sequence). V dropped 5 bases and J dropped 7; count of bases not matched to a gene: 5. CDR3 in amino acids: CAWSGTENSPLHF. The CDR3 DNA follows: TGTGCCTGGTCCGGGACAGAGAATTCACCCCTCCACTTT.